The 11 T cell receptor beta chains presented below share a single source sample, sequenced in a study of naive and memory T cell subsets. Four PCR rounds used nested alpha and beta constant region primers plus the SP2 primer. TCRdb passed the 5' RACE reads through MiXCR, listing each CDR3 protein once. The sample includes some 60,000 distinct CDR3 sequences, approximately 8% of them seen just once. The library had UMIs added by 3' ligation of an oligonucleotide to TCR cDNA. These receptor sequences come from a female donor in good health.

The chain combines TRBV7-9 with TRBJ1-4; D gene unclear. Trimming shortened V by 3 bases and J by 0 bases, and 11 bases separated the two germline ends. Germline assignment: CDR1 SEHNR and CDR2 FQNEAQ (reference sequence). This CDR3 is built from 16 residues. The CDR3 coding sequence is TGTGCCAGCAGCTTCCAAGACGGTGCAACTAATGAAAAACTGTTTTTT. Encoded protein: CASSFQDGATNEKLFF. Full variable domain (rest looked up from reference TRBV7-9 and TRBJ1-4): DTGVSQNPRHKITKRGQNVTFRCDPISEHNRLYWYRQTLGQGPEFLTYFQNEAQLEKSRLLSDRFSAERPKGSFSTLEIQRTEQGDSAMYLCASSFQDGATNEKLFFGSGTQLSVL.

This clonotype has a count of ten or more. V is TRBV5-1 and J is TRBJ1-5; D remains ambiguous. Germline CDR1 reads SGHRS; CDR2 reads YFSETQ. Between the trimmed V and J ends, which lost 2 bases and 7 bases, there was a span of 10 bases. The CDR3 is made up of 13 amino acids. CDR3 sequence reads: CASSFRAGQPQHF. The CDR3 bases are TGCGCCAGCAGCTTTCGGGCAGGCCAGCCCCAGCATTTT.

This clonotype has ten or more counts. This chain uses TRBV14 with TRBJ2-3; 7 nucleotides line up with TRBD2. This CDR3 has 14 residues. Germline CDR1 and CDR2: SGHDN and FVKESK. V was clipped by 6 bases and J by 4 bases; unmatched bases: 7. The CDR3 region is CASSLSGLPDTQYF. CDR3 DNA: TGTGCCAGCAGTCTATCGGGACTACCAGATACGCAGTATTTT.

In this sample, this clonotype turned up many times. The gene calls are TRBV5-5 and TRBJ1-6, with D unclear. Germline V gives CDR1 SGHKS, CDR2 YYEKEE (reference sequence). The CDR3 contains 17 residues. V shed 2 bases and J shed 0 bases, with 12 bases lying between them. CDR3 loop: CASSFGISSSYNSPLHF. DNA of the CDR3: TGTGCCAGCAGCTTTGGAATCTCGAGCTCCTATAATTCACCCCTCCACTTT.

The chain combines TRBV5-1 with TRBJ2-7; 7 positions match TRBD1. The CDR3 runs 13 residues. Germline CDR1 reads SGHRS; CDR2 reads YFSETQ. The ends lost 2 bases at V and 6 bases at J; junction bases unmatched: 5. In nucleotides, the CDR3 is TGCGCCAGCAGCTTCGACAGGGCTAGCGAGCAGTACTTC. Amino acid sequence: CASSFDRASEQYF.

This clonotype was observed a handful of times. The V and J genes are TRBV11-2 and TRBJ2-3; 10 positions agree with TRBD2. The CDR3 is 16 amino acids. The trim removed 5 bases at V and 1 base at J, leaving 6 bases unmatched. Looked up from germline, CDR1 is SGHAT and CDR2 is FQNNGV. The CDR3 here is CASSPASGGRTDTQYF. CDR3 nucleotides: TGTGCCAGCAGCCCAGCTAGCGGGGGACGCACAGATACGCAGTATTTT.

CDR3 sequence reads: CASSIAETQYF. The CDR3 coding sequence is TGTGCCAGCAGCATTGCAGAGACCCAGTACTTC. This chain connects TRBV7-2 to TRBJ2-5; D ambiguous. CDR3 size: 11 residues. The V gene lost 5 bases and the J gene lost 4 bases, with 5 bases spanning the gap. CDR1 and CDR2 from the germline V gene are SGHTA and FQGNSA.

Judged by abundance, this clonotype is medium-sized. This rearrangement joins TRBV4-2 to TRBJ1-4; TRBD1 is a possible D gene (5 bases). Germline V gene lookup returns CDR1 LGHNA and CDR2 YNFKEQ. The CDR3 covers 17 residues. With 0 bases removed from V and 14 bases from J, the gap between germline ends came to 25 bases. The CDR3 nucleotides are TGTGCCAGCAGCCAAGATCATCTGGGGAGGGGCCAGAATGATCTGTTTTTT. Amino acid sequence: CASSQDHLGRGQNDLFF.

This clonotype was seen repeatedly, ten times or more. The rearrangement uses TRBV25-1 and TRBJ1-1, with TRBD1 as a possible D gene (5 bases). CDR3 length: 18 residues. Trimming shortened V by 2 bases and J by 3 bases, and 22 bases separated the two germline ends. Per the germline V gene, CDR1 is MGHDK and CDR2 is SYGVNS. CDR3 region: CASSEVPFGLDRYTEAFF. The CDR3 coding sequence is TGTGCCAGCAGTGAAGTCCCTTTCGGACTTGACAGATACACTGAAGCTTTCTTT.

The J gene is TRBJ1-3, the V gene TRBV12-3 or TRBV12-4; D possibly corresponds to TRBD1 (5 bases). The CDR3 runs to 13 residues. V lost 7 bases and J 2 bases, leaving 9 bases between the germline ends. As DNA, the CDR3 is TGTGCCAGCAAGGGGTCCACTGGAAACACCATATATTTT. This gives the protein CASKGSTGNTIYF.

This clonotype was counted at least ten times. The CDR3 protein is CSVKPRTAGRELFF. The CDR3 region has the DNA TGCAGCGTCAAACCGAGGACAGCCGGCCGGGAGCTGTTTTTT. The chain couples TRBV29-1 to TRBJ2-2; tentatively, D is TRBD1 (6 bases). CDR3 length equals 14 residues. Germline V gives CDR1 SQVTM, CDR2 ANQGSEA. V was clipped by 6 bases and J by 9 bases, with 20 bases between them.